Below, 25 T cell receptor beta chains from the same sample are listed, as sequenced in a study of CD8 T cells in ankylosing spondylitis. Notes on the study in general: For ankylosing spondylitis blood, a TCR beta motif of under 10 highly homologous variants appeared characteristic.

Via MiXCR, TCRdb re-called the 5' RACE reads, giving one row per CDR3 protein. The sample yields more than 650,000 distinct CDR3 sequences, about an eighth seen once. These receptors have no identified antigens. The sample was blood, either unsorted or a sorted T cell fraction (not recorded which). The source of these receptors is a male donor with ankylosing spondylitis.

Ten or more counts support this clonotype. The chain has TRBV5-1 and TRBJ1-2, with 8 bases aligning to TRBD1. The CDR3 spans 16 residues. With V trimmed by 3 bases and J by 4 bases, 11 bases remained unmatched. Germline assignment: CDR1 SGHRS and CDR2 YFSETQ. This chain's CDR3 is CASSSGGAVPIYGYTF. For the CDR3, the DNA is TGCGCCAGCAGCTCAGGGGGCGCGGTTCCTATCTATGGCTACACCTTC. Full variable domain (remainder filled in from reference TRBV5-1 and TRBJ1-2): KAGVTQTPRYLIKTRGQQVTLSCSPISGHRSVSWYQQTPGQGLQFLFEYFSETQRNKGNFPGRFSGRQFSNSRSEMNVSTLELGDSALYLCASSSGGAVPIYGYTFGSGTRLTVV.

This chain uses TRBV7-6 with TRBJ2-5, with TRBD1 identical over 11 bases. Germline-derived CDR1 and CDR2 are SGHVS and FNYEAQ. J gave up 4 bases and V 4 bases, and 17 bases lay outside the gene matches. The length of the CDR3 is 19 residues. DNA of the CDR3: TGTGCCAGCAGCTCGACGGGACAGGGGGTTTATTGGAGTGGAGAGACCCAGTACTTC. This sequence encodes CASSSTGQGVYWSGETQYF.

This clonotype occurred a few times. The chain combines TRBV12-3 or TRBV12-4 with TRBJ2-5, with D perhaps being TRBD1 or TRBD2 (5 bases each). V was trimmed by 2 bases and J by 5 bases, leaving 21 bases between them. The CDR3 is 17 amino acids. For the CDR3, the DNA is TGTGCCAGCAGTTTACTAAGTTGGGCCAGGGAGCGGGAGACCCAGTACTTC. Residues: CASSLLSWARERETQYF.

This clonotype was observed at least ten times. The gene calls are TRBV20-1 and TRBJ2-5; possibly TRBD2 for D (5 bases). V lost 0 bases to trimming and J lost 3 bases, with 8 bases between them. Germline CDR1 is DFQATT and CDR2 is SNEGSKA (reference sequence). The CDR3 totals 13 residues. The CDR3 loop is CSARDPGKETQYF. CDR3 in DNA: TGCAGTGCTAGAGATCCGGGAAAAGAGACCCAGTACTTC.

The chain has TRBV20-1 and TRBJ1-1, with TRBD1 identical over 8 bases. The length of the CDR3 is 13 residues. Germline CDR1 DFQATT, CDR2 SNEGSKA (reference sequence). Unmatched junction bases numbered 2, after V lost 5 bases and J lost 0 bases. DNA of the CDR3: TGCAGTGCTCAGACAGGGGTGAACACTGAAGCTTTCTTT. Translating gives CSAQTGVNTEAFF.

The sample holds a few counts of this clonotype. This chain links TRBV6-1 with TRBJ2-6; D possibly uses TRBD1 or TRBD2 (5 bases each). V lost 6 bases to trimming and J lost 0 bases, with 15 bases between them. From germline, CDR1 is MNHNS and CDR2 SASEGT. This CDR3 region has 17 residues. CDR3 residues: CASSRKGRSSGANVLTF. The CDR3 nucleotides read TGTGCCAGCAGCCGAAAGGGACGGAGCTCTGGGGCCAACGTCCTGACTTTC.

This sequence joins TRBV7-2 and TRBJ2-7; D perhaps matches TRBD2 (5 bases). Germline loops: CDR1 SGHTA, CDR2 FQGNSA. V was clipped by 4 bases and J by 1 base, with 17 bases between them. The CDR3 runs 16 residues. In DNA, the CDR3 is TGTGCCAGCAGCTCCCGTCAACGGGGAAAATCCTACGAGCAGTACTTC. Encoded protein: CASSSRQRGKSYEQYF.

This clonotype occurred a few times. The chain is built from TRBV5-1 and TRBJ2-5, with D possibly TRBD2 on 5 matching bases. V was pared by 2 bases and J by 3 bases, with 11 bases between. The CDR3 has 14 amino acids. The germline V gene encodes CDR1 SGHRS and CDR2 YFSETQ. In DNA form, the CDR3 reads TGCGCCAGCAGCTTCGGAGGCCGGGAAGAGACCCAGTACTTC. This encodes CASSFGGREETQYF. Full variable domain (missing parts from reference TRBV5-1 and TRBJ2-5): KAGVTQTPRYLIKTRGQQVTLSCSPISGHRSVSWYQQTPGQGLQFLFEYFSETQRNKGNFPGRFSGRQFSNSRSEMNVSTLELGDSALYLCASSFGGREETQYFGPGTRLLVL.

The CDR3 spells CAIRGDGAGDSSYNSPLHF. The CDR3 DNA sequence: TGTGCCATCAGGGGTGATGGGGCAGGAGATAGCTCCTATAATTCACCCCTCCACTTT. The chain combines TRBV10-3 with TRBJ1-6, with D perhaps TRBD1 (5 bases). The CDR3 contains 19 residues. With 6 bases removed from V and 0 bases from J, the gap between germline ends came to 21 bases. From germline, CDR1 is ENHRY and CDR2 SYGVKD.

The CDR3 DNA follows: TGTGCCAGCAGTTACATTCTGCGGAGAGATACGCAGTATTTT. Amino acids: CASSYILRRDTQYF. The rearrangement links TRBV6-5 to TRBJ2-3; D gene unclear. Germline-derived CDR1 and CDR2 are MNHEY and SVGAGI. Trimming shortened V by 2 bases and J by 5 bases, and 11 bases separated the two germline ends. The length of the CDR3 is 14 residues.

This clonotype occurred a few times. The chain combines TRBV4-2 with TRBJ2-5; tentative D call: TRBD2 (7 bases). The CDR3 runs to 17 residues. The V end was cut by 2 bases, the J end by 2 bases, with 18 bases between. Germline V lookup: CDR1 LGHNA, CDR2 YNFKEQ. Here the CDR3 reads CASSQRGGQRGQETQYF. The DNA for the CDR3 is TGTGCCAGCAGCCAAAGGGGGGGGCAGCGTGGACAAGAGACCCAGTACTTC.

This clonotype was detected only a few times. CDR3 loop: CASTRDRTQETQYF. In DNA, the CDR3 is TGTGCCAGCACCAGGGACAGAACCCAAGAGACCCAGTACTTC. V is TRBV7-2 and J is TRBJ2-5, with TRBD1 identical over 7 bases. The germline CDR1 and CDR2 sequences are SGHTA and FQGNSA. V lost 7 bases to trimming and J lost 1 base; unmatched junction nucleotides: 6. The CDR3 covers 14 residues.

This clonotype was picked up a small number of times. The rearrangement joins TRBV18 to TRBJ2-7; D call uncertain. Trimming left V 3 bases short and J 4 bases short, with 13 bases between. Germline CDR1 KGHSH, CDR2 LQKENI. CDR3 size: 14 residues. This chain's CDR3 is CASSPIGPSYEQYF. In nucleotides, the CDR3 is TGTGCCAGCTCACCCATAGGCCCTTCTTACGAGCAGTACTTC. Combining the CDR3 with reference TRBV18 and TRBJ2-7 gives the whole variable domain NAGVMQNPRHLVRRRGQEARLRCSPMKGHSHVYWYRQLPEEGLKFMVYLQKENIIDESGMPKERFSAEFPKEGPSILRIQQVVRGDSAAYFCASSPIGPSYEQYFGPGTRLTVT.

The chain couples TRBV7-9 to TRBJ2-1; 7 positions match TRBD1. CDR1 is SEHNR, CDR2 FQNEAQ, per germline (reference sequence). The CDR3 has 15 amino acids. Trimming took 2 bases from V and 4 from J; bases not matched to a gene: 5. In nucleotides, the CDR3 is TGTGCCAGCAGCTTAACGGGACAGCCTTACAATGAGCAGTTCTTC. This gives the protein CASSLTGQPYNEQFF.

This clonotype occurred a few times. The rearrangement joins TRBV6-5 to TRBJ2-7; D is undetermined. Trimming left V 2 bases short and J 1 base short, with 9 bases between. The CDR3 spans 14 residues. Germline loops: CDR1 MNHEY, CDR2 SVGAGI. The CDR3 nucleotides read TGTGCCAGCAGTTACCGCAGGTCATCCTACGAGCAGTACTTC. The encoded protein is CASSYRRSSYEQYF.

V is TRBV6-5 and J is TRBJ2-1; D may be TRBD2 (5 bases). This CDR3 has 12 amino acids. From germline, CDR1 is MNHEY and CDR2 SVGAGI. Trimming shortened V by 4 bases and J by 9 bases, and 10 bases separated the two germline ends. CDR3 sequence: CASSSDTSEQFF. In DNA form, the CDR3 reads TGTGCCAGCAGTTCCGATACTAGTGAGCAGTTCTTC.

CDR3 loop: CASSTRTGEQFF. CDR3 nucleotide sequence: TGTGCCAGCAGTACAAGGACAGGGGAGCAGTTCTTC. This sequence joins TRBV6-2 or TRBV6-3 and TRBJ2-1, with 8 bases identical to TRBD1. CDR3 length: 12 amino acids. V lost 5 bases and J lost 10; bases outside the gene matches: 4. Germline V lookup: CDR1 MNHEY, CDR2 SVGEGT.

V and J are TRBV6-1 and TRBJ1-3; D may be TRBD1 (5 bases). Between the trimmed V and J ends, which lost 0 bases and 4 bases, there was a span of 13 bases. Germline V gives CDR1 MNHNS, CDR2 SASEGT. This CDR3 has 16 amino acids. Here the CDR3 DNA reads TGTGCCAGCAGTGAAGCGGGACCGGGGTTCGGAAACACCATATATTTT. Protein: CASSEAGPGFGNTIYF.

V and J are TRBV10-3 and TRBJ2-7, with D possibly matching TRBD2 (5 bases). Germline CDR1 and CDR2: ENHRY and SYGVKD. V was shortened by 5 bases and J by 6 bases, with 11 bases between the two germline ends. There are 12 residues in the CDR3. As DNA, the CDR3 is TGTGCCATCAGTTCCTCTGGAGGCGAGCAGTACTTC. It encodes CAISSSGGEQYF.

This clonotype was found a few times. The V and J genes are TRBV28 and TRBJ2-7; 9 bases fit TRBD2. Unmatched junction bases numbered 10, after V lost 5 bases and J lost 5 bases. CDR1 MDHEN and CDR2 SYDVKM come from the germline V gene. The CDR3 length is 15 residues. DNA for the CDR3: TGTGCCAGCAGTCCCTCTAGCGGGACCTTTGACGAGCAGTACTTC. Amino acids: CASSPSSGTFDEQYF.

This clonotype was seen more than once but under ten times. The CDR3 here is CSASPAGGPGDTQYF. CDR3 bases: TGCAGTGCTTCCCCCGCGGGAGGGCCGGGAGATACGCAGTATTTT. The chain is built from TRBV20-1 and TRBJ2-3, with 9 bases lining up with TRBD2. Germline V lookup: CDR1 DFQATT, CDR2 SNEGSKA (reference sequence). Trimming at V came to 5 bases and at J to 5 bases, leaving 11 bases not matched to a gene. The CDR3 has 15 residues.

This CDR3 is CASSLKWGDGSYEQYF. CDR3 sequence (DNA): TGTGCCAGCAGCTTAAAGTGGGGGGACGGCTCCTACGAGCAGTACTTC. J is TRBJ2-7 and V is TRBV7-2, with a tentative D call TRBD2 (6 bases). The V gene lost 2 bases and the J gene lost 0 bases, with 14 bases spanning the gap. This CDR3 comprises 16 residues. The germline V gene encodes CDR1 SGHTA and CDR2 FQGNSA. Filled out from reference TRBV7-2 and TRBJ2-7, the complete variable domain reads GAGVSQSPSNKVTEKGKDVELRCDPISGHTALYWYRQSLGQGLEFLIYFQGNSAPDKSGLPSDRFSAERTGGSVSTLTIQRTQQEDSAVYLCASSLKWGDGSYEQYFGPGTRLTVT.

This clonotype was picked up a small number of times. This chain uses TRBV6-4 with TRBJ1-1; D may be TRBD1 (5 bases). Trimming shortened V by 3 bases and J by 3 bases, and 8 bases separated the two germline ends. The length of the CDR3 is 13 residues. The V gene's germline CDR1 is MRHNA and CDR2 SNTAGT. The CDR3 DNA reads as TGTGCCAGCAGTGAACGGGGGGACACTGAAGCTTTCTTT. Residues: CASSERGDTEAFF.

V is TRBV29-1 and J is TRBJ1-1; TRBD1 matches 7 bases. After removal of 7 bases from V and 0 bases from J, the junction contained 5 bases not matched to a gene. Germline values: CDR1 SQVTM, CDR2 ANQGSEA. The CDR3 totals 13 residues. The CDR3 loop reads CSATGDLNTEAFF. Here the CDR3 DNA reads TGCAGCGCAACAGGGGATTTGAACACTGAAGCTTTCTTT.

This chain joins TRBV7-2 and TRBJ2-3; TRBD2 is a possible D gene (6 bases). Germline values: CDR1 SGHTA, CDR2 FQGNSA. The CDR3 has 12 residues. V lost 7 bases and J 4 bases, leaving 9 bases between the germline ends. The CDR3 reads CASTRLADTQYF. In nucleotides, the CDR3 is TGTGCCAGCACCAGACTAGCAGATACGCAGTATTTT.